This T cell receptor beta chain came from a study of CD8 T cells in Susac syndrome. General study results and limits: Only a relatively small number of individuals were included in the TCR sequencing and HLA analysis.

The CDR3 has 18 residues. With V trimmed by 3 bases and J by 4 bases, 15 bases remained unmatched. The study sequenced TCR beta in blood CD8+ and CD4+ T cells. Negative isolation was used for CD8+ and CD4+ T cells and FACS enrichment for TEMRA cells. As to this clonotype: No antigen is known for it.

RNA totalling about 0.45 to 1 ug underwent reverse transcription with random hexamers. A multiplex approach, immunoSEQ multiplex PCR, amplified TCR beta CDR3 across 54 Vbeta and 13 Jbeta. TCRdb re-analysed the immunoSEQ multiplex PCR reads in MiXCR, keeping a single row per CDR3 protein. The sample contains some 190,000 distinct CDR3 sequences, roughly 95% of which appear only once. The clonotype comes from a human donor in good health. The chain links TRBV12-3 or TRBV12-4 to TRBJ2-3, with 8 positions matching TRBD2. Sequenced sample: CD4+ T cells from PBMCs. The CDR3 DNA sequence: TGTGCCAGCAGTTTGGAAGGGAGCGGGAGAATCCTAGCAGATACGCAGTATTTT. This codes for CASSLEGSGRILADTQYF.